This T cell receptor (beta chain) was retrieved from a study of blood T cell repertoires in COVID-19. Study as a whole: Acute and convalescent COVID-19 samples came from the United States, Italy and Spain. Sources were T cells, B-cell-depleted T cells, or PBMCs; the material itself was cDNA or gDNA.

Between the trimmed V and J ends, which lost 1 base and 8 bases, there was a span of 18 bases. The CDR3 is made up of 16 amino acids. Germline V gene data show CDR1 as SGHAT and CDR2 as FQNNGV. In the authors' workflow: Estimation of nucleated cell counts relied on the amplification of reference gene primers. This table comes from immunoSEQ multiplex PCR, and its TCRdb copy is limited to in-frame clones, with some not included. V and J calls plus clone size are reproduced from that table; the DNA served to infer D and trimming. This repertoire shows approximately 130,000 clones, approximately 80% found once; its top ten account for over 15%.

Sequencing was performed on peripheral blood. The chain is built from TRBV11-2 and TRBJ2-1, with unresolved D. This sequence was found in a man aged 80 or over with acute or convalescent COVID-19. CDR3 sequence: CASSLGIGEVGYEQFF. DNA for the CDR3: TGTGCCAGCAGCTTAGGTATCGGTGAAGTGGGCTATGAGCAGTTCTTC.